Below are 10 T cell receptor beta chains sequenced from a single sample in a study of cytomegalovirus exposure and HLA in healthy donors. Both 60 Vbeta primers and 13 Jbeta primers went into the PCR. Sequenced by immunoSEQ multiplex PCR; TCRdb stores in-frame clones only, minus some. Of some 170,000 clones in the sample, 75% to 80% were seen once. Sequencing was carried out using PBMCs. Every receptor here comes from a middle-aged man in good health and CMV-seropositive.

The chain joins TRBV7-2 to TRBJ2-1; tentative D call: TRBD2 (6 bases). Trimming stripped 6 bases from V and 4 bases from J, with 19 bases between. In germline, CDR1 is SGHTA, CDR2 FQGNSA. The CDR3 extends over 16 amino acids. This CDR3 reads CASRPRRLASYNEQFF. The DNA of the CDR3 is TGTGCCAGCAGGCCCAGGCGGCTAGCGTCGTACAATGAGCAGTTCTTC.

V gene TRBV4-1 combines with J gene TRBJ1-5; TRBD1 agrees at 11 bases. The CDR3 runs 15 residues. Germline V gene lookup returns CDR1 MGHRA and CDR2 YSYEKL. Trimming at V came to 4 bases and at J to 12 bases, leaving 11 bases not matched to a gene. The DNA of the CDR3 is TGCGCCAGCAGCCCCCGTCCCGGGACAGGGGGGCGCCAGCATTTT. The encoded protein is CASSPRPGTGGRQHF.

The rearrangement joins TRBV27 to TRBJ2-3; D may be TRBD1 (6 bases). Trimming shortened V by 2 bases and J by 2 bases, and 14 bases separated the two germline ends. Germline CDR1 and CDR2: MNHEY and SMNVEV (reference sequence). CDR3 length: 16 amino acids. The CDR3 here is CASSLRRTVITDTQYF. Here the CDR3 DNA reads TGTGCCAGCAGTTTACGGCGGACAGTCATCACAGATACGCAGTATTTT.

The chain recombines TRBV28 with TRBJ2-5; the match to TRBD1 covers 8 bases. The J call is uncertain, as TRBJ2-7 better fits the DNA end. This CDR3 is 18 amino acids long. Germline V gene lookup returns CDR1 MDHEN and CDR2 SYDVKM. The CDR3 region is CASSTHGTGQGRTYEQYF. The CDR3 nucleotides read TGTGCCAGCAGCACACACGGCACCGGACAGGGTAGAACCTACGAGCAGTACTTC.

The chain couples TRBV28 to TRBJ1-2; 9 nucleotides match TRBD1. The V gene's germline CDR1 is MDHEN and CDR2 SYDVKM. The CDR3 has 16 amino acids. The trim removed 8 bases at V and 0 bases at J, leaving 10 bases unmatched. CDR3 amino acids: CASGRTGVGTNYGYTF. The CDR3 DNA is TGTGCCAGCGGGCGGACAGGGGTGGGGACTAACTATGGCTACACCTTC.

The chain carries TRBV2 and TRBJ1-4; D call uncertain. The CDR3 extends over 12 amino acids. V was shortened by 1 base and J by 10 bases, with 7 bases between the two germline ends. The germline V gene encodes CDR1 SNHLY and CDR2 FYNNEI. The CDR3 is CASSEGGGKLFF. The DNA of the CDR3 is TGTGCCAGCAGTGAAGGTGGAGGAAAACTGTTTTTT. Filled out from reference TRBV2 and TRBJ1-4, the complete variable domain reads EPEVTQTPSHQVTQMGQEVILRCVPISNHLYFYWYRQILGQKVEFLVSFYNNEISEKSEIFDDQFSVERPDGSNFTLKIRSTKLEDSAMYFCASSEGGGKLFFGSGTQLSVL.

The chain recombines TRBV9 with TRBJ2-1; 14 bases map to TRBD2. V lost 6 bases and J lost 7; bases outside the gene matches: 9. Per germline, CDR1 SGDLS and CDR2 YYNGEE. The CDR3 runs to 16 residues. The CDR3 sequence is CASTSGTSGSWNEQFF. CDR3 nucleotide sequence: TGTGCCAGCACCTCCGGGACTAGCGGGAGCTGGAATGAGCAGTTCTTC.

V and J are TRBV5-6 and TRBJ1-4; 9 nucleotides align to TRBD1. CDR3 size: 14 residues. Germline V lookup: CDR1 SGHDT, CDR2 YYEEEE. Trimming removed 3 bases from V and 5 bases from J; junction bases left unmatched: 2. CDR3 DNA: TGTGCCAGCAGCTCTGGACAGGGGAATGAAAAACTGTTTTTT. Protein product: CASSSGQGNEKLFF.

V and J are TRBV10-1 and TRBJ1-1; 9 nucleotides line up with TRBD1. The CDR3 contains 14 residues. V trimming: 6 bases; J trimming: 1 base; junction bases outside the gene matches: 3. Looked up from germline, CDR1 is WNHNN and CDR2 is SYGVQD (reference sequence). CDR3 region: CASRPGQGNTEAFF. The CDR3 region has the DNA TGCGCCAGCAGGCCGGGACAGGGGAACACTGAAGCTTTCTTT.

V usage is TRBV7-9 and J usage is TRBJ1-3; TRBD1 matches at 10 bases. J gave up 2 bases and V 4 bases, and 2 bases lay outside the gene matches. Germline V gives CDR1 SEHNR, CDR2 FQNEAQ (reference sequence). This CDR3 contains 15 residues. CDR3 protein: CASSSGTGAGNTIYF. CDR3 sequence (DNA): TGTGCCAGCAGCTCGGGGACAGGGGCTGGAAACACCATATATTTT.